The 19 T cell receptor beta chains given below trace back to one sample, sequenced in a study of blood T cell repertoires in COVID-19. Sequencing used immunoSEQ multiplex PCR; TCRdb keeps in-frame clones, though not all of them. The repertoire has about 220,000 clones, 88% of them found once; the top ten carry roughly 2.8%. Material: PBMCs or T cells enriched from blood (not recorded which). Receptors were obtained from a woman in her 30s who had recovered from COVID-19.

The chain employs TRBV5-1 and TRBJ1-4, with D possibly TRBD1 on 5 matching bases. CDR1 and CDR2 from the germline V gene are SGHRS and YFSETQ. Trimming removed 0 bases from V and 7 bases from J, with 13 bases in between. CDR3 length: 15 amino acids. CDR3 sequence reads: CASSLAPGGGEKLFF. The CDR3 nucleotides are TGCGCCAGCAGCTTGGCCCCCGGGGGGGGTGAAAAACTGTTTTTT.

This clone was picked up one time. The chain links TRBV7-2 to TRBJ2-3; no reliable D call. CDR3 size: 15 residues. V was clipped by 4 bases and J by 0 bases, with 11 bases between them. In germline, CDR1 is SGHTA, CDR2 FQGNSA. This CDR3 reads CASSSFLSSTDTQYF. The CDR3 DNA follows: TGTGCCAGCAGCTCTTTTTTATCTAGCACAGATACGCAGTATTTT.

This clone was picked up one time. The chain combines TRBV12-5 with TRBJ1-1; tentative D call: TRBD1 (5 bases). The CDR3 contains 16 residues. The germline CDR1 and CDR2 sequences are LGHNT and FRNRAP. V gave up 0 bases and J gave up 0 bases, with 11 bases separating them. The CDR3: CASGLVTGPMNTEAFF. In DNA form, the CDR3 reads TGTGCTAGTGGTTTGGTAACAGGCCCTATGAACACTGAAGCTTTCTTT.

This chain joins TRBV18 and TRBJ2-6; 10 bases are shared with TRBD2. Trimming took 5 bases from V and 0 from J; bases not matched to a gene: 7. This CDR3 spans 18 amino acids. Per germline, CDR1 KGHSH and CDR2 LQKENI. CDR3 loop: CASSFSSGGRSGANVLTF. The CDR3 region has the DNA TGTGCCAGCTCATTCTCTAGCGGGGGACGCTCTGGGGCCAACGTCCTGACTTTC.

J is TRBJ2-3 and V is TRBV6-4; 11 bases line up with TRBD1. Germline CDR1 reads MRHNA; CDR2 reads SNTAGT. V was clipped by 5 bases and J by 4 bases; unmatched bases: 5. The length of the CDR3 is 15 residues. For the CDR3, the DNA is TGTGCCAGCAGTCTCGGGACAGGGGGACCAGATACGCAGTATTTT. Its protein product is CASSLGTGGPDTQYF.

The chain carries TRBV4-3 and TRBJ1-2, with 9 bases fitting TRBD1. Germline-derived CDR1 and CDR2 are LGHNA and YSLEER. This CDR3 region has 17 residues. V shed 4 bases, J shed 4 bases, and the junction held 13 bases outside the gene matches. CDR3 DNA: TGCGCCAGCAGCCGACTTTCCGGGACAGGGAATCTCTATGGCTACACCTTC. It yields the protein CASSRLSGTGNLYGYTF.

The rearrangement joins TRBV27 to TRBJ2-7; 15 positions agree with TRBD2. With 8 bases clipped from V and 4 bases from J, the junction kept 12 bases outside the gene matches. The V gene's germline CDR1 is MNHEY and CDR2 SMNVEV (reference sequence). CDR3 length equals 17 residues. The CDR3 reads CASALGLAGGFLYEQYF. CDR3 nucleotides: TGTGCCAGCGCTCTGGGACTAGCGGGGGGCTTTTTGTACGAGCAGTACTTC.

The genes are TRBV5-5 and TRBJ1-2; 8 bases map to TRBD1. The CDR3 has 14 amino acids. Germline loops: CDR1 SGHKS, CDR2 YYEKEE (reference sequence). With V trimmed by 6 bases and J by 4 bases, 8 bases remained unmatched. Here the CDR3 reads CASTVDRVGYGYTF. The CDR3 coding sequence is TGTGCCAGCACCGTGGACAGGGTGGGCTATGGCTACACCTTC.

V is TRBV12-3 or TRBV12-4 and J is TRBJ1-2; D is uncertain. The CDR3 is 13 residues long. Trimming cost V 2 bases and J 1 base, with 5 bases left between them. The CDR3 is CASSLSGNYGYTF. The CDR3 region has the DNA TGTGCCAGCAGTTTATCCGGTAACTATGGCTACACCTTC.

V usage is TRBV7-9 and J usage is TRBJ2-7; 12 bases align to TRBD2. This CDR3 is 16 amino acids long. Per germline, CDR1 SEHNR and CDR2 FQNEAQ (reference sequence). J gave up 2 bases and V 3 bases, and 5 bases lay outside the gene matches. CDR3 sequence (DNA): TGTGCCAGCAGCTTGGAACTAGCGGGGGGAACCTACGAGCAGTACTTC. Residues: CASSLELAGGTYEQYF.

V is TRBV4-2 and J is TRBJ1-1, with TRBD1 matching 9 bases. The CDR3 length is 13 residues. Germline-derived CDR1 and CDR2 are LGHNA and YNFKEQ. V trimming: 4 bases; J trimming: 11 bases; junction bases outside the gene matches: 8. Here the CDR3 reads CASSPGAGTGAFF. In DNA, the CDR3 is TGTGCCAGCAGCCCGGGGGCCGGGACAGGGGCTTTCTTT.

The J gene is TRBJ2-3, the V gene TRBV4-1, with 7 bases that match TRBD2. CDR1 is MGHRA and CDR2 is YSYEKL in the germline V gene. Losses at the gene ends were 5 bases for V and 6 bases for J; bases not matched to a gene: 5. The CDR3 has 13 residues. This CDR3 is CASSSPGGDTQYF. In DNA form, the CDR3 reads TGCGCCAGCAGCTCCCCCGGGGGGGATACGCAGTATTTT.

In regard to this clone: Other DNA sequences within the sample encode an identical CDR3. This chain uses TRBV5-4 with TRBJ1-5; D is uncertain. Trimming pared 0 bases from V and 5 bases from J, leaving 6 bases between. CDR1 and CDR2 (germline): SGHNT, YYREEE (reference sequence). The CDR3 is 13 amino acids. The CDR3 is CASSLGGDQPQHF. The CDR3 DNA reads TGTGCCAGCAGCTTGGGTGGAGATCAGCCCCAGCATTTT.

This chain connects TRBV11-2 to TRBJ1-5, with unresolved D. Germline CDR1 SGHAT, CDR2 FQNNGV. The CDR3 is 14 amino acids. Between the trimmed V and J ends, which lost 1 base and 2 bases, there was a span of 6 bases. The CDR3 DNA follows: TGTGCCAGCAGCTTAGGAACGGGCAATCAGCCCCAGCATTTT. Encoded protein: CASSLGTGNQPQHF.

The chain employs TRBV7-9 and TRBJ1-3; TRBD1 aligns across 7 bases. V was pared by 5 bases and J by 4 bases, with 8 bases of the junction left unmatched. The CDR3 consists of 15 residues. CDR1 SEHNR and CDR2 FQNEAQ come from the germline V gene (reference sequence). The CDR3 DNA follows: TGTGCCAGCAGCCTCCCGACAGGGACGGGAAACACCATATATTTT. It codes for CASSLPTGTGNTIYF.

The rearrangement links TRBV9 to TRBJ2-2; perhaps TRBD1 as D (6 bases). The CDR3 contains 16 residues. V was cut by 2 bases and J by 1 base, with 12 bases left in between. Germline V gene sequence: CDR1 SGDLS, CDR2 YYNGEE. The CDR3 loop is CASSVSPGQNTGELFF. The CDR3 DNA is TGTGCCAGCAGCGTTTCGCCGGGACAGAACACCGGGGAGCTGTTTTTT.

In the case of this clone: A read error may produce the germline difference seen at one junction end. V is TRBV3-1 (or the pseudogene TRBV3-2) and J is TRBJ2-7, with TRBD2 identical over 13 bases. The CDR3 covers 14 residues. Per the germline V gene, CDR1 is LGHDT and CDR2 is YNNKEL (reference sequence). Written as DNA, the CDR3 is TGTGCCAGCAGCGACATCGGGACTAGCGGGGCCCAAATCTTC. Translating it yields CASSDIGTSGAQIF.

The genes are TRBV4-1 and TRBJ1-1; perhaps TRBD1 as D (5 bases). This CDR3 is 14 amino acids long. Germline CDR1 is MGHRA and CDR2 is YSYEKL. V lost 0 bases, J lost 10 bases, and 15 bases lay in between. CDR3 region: CASSQDSGRGGAFF. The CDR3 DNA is TGCGCCAGCAGCCAAGATTCAGGGCGGGGGGGAGCTTTCTTT.

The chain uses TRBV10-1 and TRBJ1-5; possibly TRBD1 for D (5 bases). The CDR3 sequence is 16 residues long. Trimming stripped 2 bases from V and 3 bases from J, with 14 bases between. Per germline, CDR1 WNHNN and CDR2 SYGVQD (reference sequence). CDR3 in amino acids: CASSEDLGGYNQPQHF. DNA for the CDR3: TGCGCCAGCAGTGAGGATCTCGGGGGGTACAATCAGCCCCAGCATTTT.